Following are 7 T cell receptor beta chains from one sample sequenced in a study of vaccination and CD4 T cells after COVID-19. These receptors are not linked to any known antigen. The Oncomine TCR Beta short-read assay generated sequence data from the DNA of cultured CD4+ T cells. TCRdb processed the PCR reads anew with MiXCR; each CDR3 protein has one entry. The table has fewer than 20,000 distinct CDR3 sequences, under 30% seen once. Treatment noted: roughly 11-day PBMC culture with coronavirus spike peptide pools or control peptides (ViraFEST assay). The sample comprised cultured CD4+ T cells from blood. The receptors were sampled from a human donor with COVID-19.

This clonotype appeared a few times. The rearrangement links TRBV5-1 to TRBJ2-7; TRBD1 matches 9 bases. V gave up 6 bases and J gave up 0 bases; unmatched junction bases: 10. This CDR3 spans 16 amino acids. The germline CDR1 and CDR2 sequences are SGHRS and YFSETQ. The CDR3 spells CASNGWGTGSSYEQYF. The CDR3 DNA sequence: TGCGCCAGCAACGGGTGGGGGACAGGGTCCTCCTACGAGCAGTACTTC.

The genes are TRBV5-4 and TRBJ1-3; unclear D gene. The CDR3 runs to 15 residues. The germline gives CDR1 SGHNT, CDR2 YYREEE (reference sequence). Trimming shortened V by 9 bases and J by 0 bases, and 16 bases separated the two germline ends. The chain's CDR3 is CATKPEIYSGNTIYF. In DNA form, the CDR3 reads TGTGCCACCAAACCCGAGATTTACTCTGGAAACACCATATATTTT.

This clonotype was detected a few times. CDR3 in DNA: TGTGCCAGCAGTTTAGGGACAGGGGGCTCTGGAAACACCATATATTTT. Protein sequence: CASSLGTGGSGNTIYF. This rearrangement joins TRBV28 to TRBJ1-3; TRBD1 matches 11 bases. The V gene end was trimmed by 2 bases and the J gene end by 0 bases; junction bases not matched to a gene: 0. CDR3 length: 16 residues. The germline gives CDR1 MDHEN, CDR2 SYDVKM.

This clonotype was found a few times. This sequence joins TRBV6-1 and TRBJ1-1, with 9 bases matching TRBD1. The germline CDR1 and CDR2 sequences are MNHNS and SASEGT. V trimming: 6 bases; J trimming: 5 bases; junction bases outside the gene matches: 7. The CDR3 extends over 14 amino acids. The CDR3 nucleotides are TGTGCCAGCAGACCACCGGGACAGGGTACTGAAGCTTTCTTT. Translating gives CASRPPGQGTEAFF.

This clonotype was counted between two and nine times. The chain joins TRBV7-8 to TRBJ1-6; 9 positions match TRBD1. Germline V gene sequence: CDR1 SGHVS, CDR2 FQNEAQ. Trimming cost V 4 bases and J 6 bases; bases outside gene matches: 7. This CDR3 comprises 16 residues. The CDR3 coding sequence is TGTGCCAGCAGCTCACAGGGGGCTCAGGTTAATTCACCCCTCCACTTT. Its translation is CASSSQGAQVNSPLHF.

The chain combines TRBV7-2 with TRBJ2-3; D not resolved. The CDR3 loop spans 14 amino acids. Germline CDR1 and CDR2: SGHTA and FQGNSA. V shed 3 bases and J shed 4 bases, with 11 bases lying between them. CDR3 sequence: CASSFADRADTQYF. DNA of the CDR3: TGTGCCAGCAGCTTTGCGGACCGGGCAGATACGCAGTATTTT.

This clonotype has a handful of counts. The rearrangement links TRBV7-2 to TRBJ1-5; D is unresolved. Trimming stripped 1 base from V and 7 bases from J, with 14 bases between. Looked up from germline, CDR1 is SGHTA and CDR2 is FQGNSA. The CDR3 spans 15 residues. CDR3 sequence reads: CASSLEGVVGQPQHF. CDR3 sequence (DNA): TGTGCCAGCAGCTTAGAGGGTGTAGTGGGCCAGCCCCAGCATTTT.